Following are 24 T cell receptor beta chains from one sample sequenced in a study of blood T cell repertoires in COVID-19. The assay was immunoSEQ multiplex PCR, and TCRdb's table has in-frame clones only and misses some. The sample includes about 250,000 clones, less than 90% of them seen just once. Specimen: PBMCs or T cells enriched from blood (not recorded which). All receptors come from a woman aged 50 to 65 who had recovered from COVID-19.

The chain couples TRBV6-5 to TRBJ2-7; a possible D gene is TRBD1 (6 bases). Germline CDR1 reads MNHEY; CDR2 reads SVGAGI. Trimming shortened V by 6 bases and J by 6 bases, and 9 bases separated the two germline ends. The CDR3 runs 11 residues. The CDR3, as DNA: TGTGCCAGCAGGTCAGGGGCCGAGCAGTACTTC. Encoded protein: CASRSGAEQYF.

This chain joins TRBV6-2 or TRBV6-3 and TRBJ2-1; 9 positions match TRBD2. Germline loops: CDR1 MNHEY, CDR2 SVGEGT. V shed 4 bases, J shed 6 bases, and the junction held 7 bases outside the gene matches. The CDR3 spans 15 residues. The CDR3 here is CASSLPSGKPNEQFF. The CDR3 DNA is TGTGCCAGCAGTTTACCTAGCGGGAAACCCAATGAGCAGTTCTTC.

In regard to this clone: One end of the junction is discordant with germline, which a read error may explain. The chain joins TRBV2 to TRBJ2-5; 8 bases are shared with TRBD2. This CDR3 region has 16 residues. Looked up from germline, CDR1 is SNHLY and CDR2 is FYNNEI. The CDR3 DNA follows: TGTGCCAGCACTGAACGGCTAGCGGGCCTACAAGAGACCCAGTACTTC. Translating it yields CASTERLAGLQETQYF.

Here the CDR3 reads CASSTGTGGRRNYGYTF. Written as DNA, the CDR3 is TGTGCCAGTAGTACAGGGACAGGAGGCCGCCGGAACTATGGCTACACCTTC. V is TRBV19 and J is TRBJ1-2; 8 positions match TRBD1. Germline loops: CDR1 LNHDA, CDR2 SQIVND (reference sequence). V shed 4 bases, J shed 2 bases, and the junction held 12 bases outside the gene matches. The length of the CDR3 is 17 residues.

This clone appeared a single time. The rearrangement joins TRBV3-1 (or the pseudogene TRBV3-2) to TRBJ1-1; D unclear. Looked up from germline, CDR1 is LGHDT and CDR2 is YNNKEL (reference sequence). V gave up 2 bases and J gave up 4 bases, with 11 bases separating them. The CDR3 is 14 amino acids. The CDR3 region is CASSQFGAPTEAFF. The CDR3, as DNA: TGTGCCAGCAGCCAATTCGGAGCTCCCACTGAAGCTTTCTTT.

V usage is TRBV2 and J usage is TRBJ1-2; weak D call: TRBD1 (6 bases). Trimming took off 6 bases at V and 4 bases at J, with 12 bases between the two ends. The V gene's germline CDR1 is SNHLY and CDR2 FYNNEI. The CDR3 spans 13 residues. In nucleotides, the CDR3 is TGTGCCAGCAGCCAGGACAGCACCTATGGCTACACCTTC. Its translation: CASSQDSTYGYTF.

This chain connects TRBV7-9 to TRBJ2-1; tentative D call: TRBD2 (6 bases). The V end lost 3 bases, the J end lost 4 bases, and 13 bases lay between the germline ends. Germline V gives CDR1 SEHNR, CDR2 FQNEAQ (reference sequence). CDR3 size: 15 residues. CDR3 region: CASSFSTSRYNEQFF. CDR3 in DNA: TGTGCCAGCAGCTTTTCAACTAGCCGATACAATGAGCAGTTCTTC.

With regard to this clone: Other DNA variants within this sample encode the same CDR3. This chain joins TRBV6-2 or TRBV6-3 and TRBJ1-5; 11 bases align to TRBD1. CDR1 is MNHEY and CDR2 is SVGEGT in the germline V gene. The CDR3 extends over 15 amino acids. Losses at the gene ends were 3 bases for V and 7 bases for J; bases not matched to a gene: 5. The CDR3 sequence is CASSYGGTGGQPQHF. The CDR3 DNA sequence: TGTGCCAGCAGTTATGGGGGGACAGGGGGACAGCCCCAGCATTTT.

This sequence joins TRBV4-3 and TRBJ2-2; the D is unclear. Deletions cut 2 bases from V and 2 bases from J, with 3 bases between. The germline V gene has CDR1 LGHNA and CDR2 YSLEER. The CDR3 contains 13 residues. The CDR3: CASSQPNTGELFF. Written as DNA, the CDR3 is TGCGCCAGCAGCCAACCTAACACCGGGGAGCTGTTTTTT.

CDR3 amino acids: CASSSRQVGTGELFF. The DNA of the CDR3 is TGTGCCAGTAGTTCTCGGCAGGTTGGCACCGGGGAGCTGTTTTTT. The rearrangement links TRBV19 to TRBJ2-2; D gene ambiguous. V shed 5 bases and J shed 4 bases, with 14 bases lying between them. There are 15 residues in the CDR3. Germline CDR1 is LNHDA and CDR2 is SQIVND (reference sequence).

The rearrangement joins TRBV11-2 to TRBJ2-2; D possibly corresponds to TRBD2 (6 bases). The CDR3 is made up of 14 amino acids. Germline values: CDR1 SGHAT, CDR2 FQNNGV. With 11 bases removed from V and 3 bases from J, the gap between germline ends came to 16 bases. The CDR3 loop reads CAPAPGLHTGELFF. The CDR3 nucleotides are TGTGCCCCCGCGCCGGGACTCCACACCGGGGAGCTGTTTTTT.

The rearrangement joins TRBV12-2 to TRBJ2-7; the table's D call, TRBD1, has no DNA check behind it. TRBV12-2 is flagged as a pseudogene. This CDR3 region has 16 residues. The CDR3 nucleotides read TGTGCAAGTCGCTTAGAGAGGACAGGGGGCCTATACGAGCAGTACTTC. Translated, it gives CASRLERTGGLYEQYF.

J is TRBJ2-3 and V is TRBV18; TRBD1 matches at 9 bases. The V gene end was trimmed by 3 bases and the J gene end by 5 bases; junction bases not matched to a gene: 3. Germline V gene lookup returns CDR1 KGHSH and CDR2 LQKENI. The CDR3 loop spans 14 amino acids. CDR3 bases: TGTGCCAGCTCACCGGGACAGGGAAGAGATACGCAGTATTTT. Its translation: CASSPGQGRDTQYF.

J is TRBJ1-2 and V is TRBV30; 7 nucleotides match TRBD1. The trim removed 3 bases at V and 2 bases at J, leaving 3 bases unmatched. CDR3 size: 13 residues. Germline-derived CDR1 and CDR2 are GTSNPN and SVGIG (reference sequence). In DNA, the CDR3 is TGTGCCTGGAGCCCAGGGGGAAACTATGGCTACACCTTC. It is translated as CAWSPGGNYGYTF.

This chain uses TRBV13 with TRBJ2-6; maybe TRBD1 (6 bases). This CDR3 is 17 amino acids long. V was pared by 2 bases and J by 0 bases, with 11 bases between. The germline gives CDR1 PRHDT, CDR2 FYEKMQ (reference sequence). The chain's CDR3 is CASSLPTGSSGANVLTF. Written as DNA, the CDR3 is TGTGCCAGCAGCTTACCCACAGGGTCCTCTGGGGCCAACGTCCTGACTTTC.

Turning to this clone: Other DNA sequences in this sample translate to the same CDR3. The chain combines TRBV15 with TRBJ2-2, with 7 positions matching TRBD1. V gave up 5 bases and J gave up 5 bases; unmatched junction bases: 5. This CDR3 has 14 amino acids. Germline-derived CDR1 and CDR2 are LNHNV and YYDKDF (reference sequence). CDR3 coding DNA: TGTGCCACCAGCCGGGACAGTGGGACCGGGGAGCTGTTTTTT. It is translated as CATSRDSGTGELFF.

The J gene is TRBJ2-5, the V gene TRBV29-1; 10 positions match TRBD2. With 4 bases clipped from V and 2 bases from J, the junction kept 7 bases outside the gene matches. Germline values: CDR1 SQVTM, CDR2 ANQGSEA. The CDR3 has 15 residues. Written as DNA, the CDR3 is TGCAGCGTTGTCCCTACTAGCGGGACACAAGAGACCCAGTACTTC. Residues: CSVVPTSGTQETQYF.

This clone was counted a single time. The chain combines TRBV10-3 with TRBJ1-3, with 8 bases matching TRBD1. CDR3 length: 19 amino acids. CDR1 and CDR2 from the germline V gene are ENHRY and SYGVKD. V lost 3 bases and J lost 0; bases outside the gene matches: 13. The CDR3 protein is CAISDLVLDRVTSGNTIYF. The CDR3 bases are TGTGCCATCAGTGACCTCGTCCTGGACAGGGTTACCTCTGGAAACACCATATATTTT.

This chain connects TRBV11-2 to TRBJ1-1; 8 nucleotides match TRBD1. Germline V gene lookup returns CDR1 SGHAT and CDR2 FQNNGV. J lost 6 bases, V lost 5 bases, and 8 bases had no gene match. The CDR3 totals 14 residues. The CDR3 nucleotides are TGTGCCAGCAGCGAGAGACGGGACAGGCCTGAAGCTTTCTTT. This sequence encodes CASSERRDRPEAFF.

For the CDR3, the DNA is TGTGCCAGCAGCTTTCGAATGAGTCAAGAGACCCAGTACTTC. It yields the protein CASSFRMSQETQYF. This chain joins TRBV5-4 and TRBJ2-5, with no clear D. Germline V gives CDR1 SGHNT, CDR2 YYREEE (reference sequence). V lost 2 bases and J 2 bases, leaving 10 bases between the germline ends. The CDR3 contains 14 residues. The full variable domain, rest sourced from reference TRBV5-4 and TRBJ2-5, is ETGVTQSPTHLIKTRGQQVTLRCSSQSGHNTVSWYQQALGQGPQFIFQYYREEENGRGNFPPRFSGLQFPNYSSELNVNALELDDSALYLCASSFRMSQETQYFGPGTRLLVL.

This clone was detected a few times. CDR3 in amino acids: CASSTRTRDEQFF. The CDR3 region has the DNA TGTGCCAGCAGCACGAGAACCAGGGATGAGCAGTTCTTC. The chain has TRBV7-3 and TRBJ2-1; a weak D match, TRBD1 (5 bases). Trimming left V 5 bases short and J 8 bases short, with 13 bases between. Germline values: CDR1 SGHTA, CDR2 FQGTGA. There are 13 residues in the CDR3.

The V call is TRBV19, the J call TRBJ2-2; possibly TRBD1 for D (6 bases). Trimming cost V 10 bases and J 2 bases, with 14 bases left between them. This CDR3 region has 14 residues. The germline CDR1 and CDR2 sequences are LNHDA and SQIVND (reference sequence). The CDR3: CATRIRGNTGELFF. The CDR3 nucleotides are TGTGCCACCCGAATCAGGGGAAACACCGGGGAGCTGTTTTTT. Full variable domain (outside the CDR3, taken from reference TRBV19 and TRBJ2-2): DGGITQSPKYLFRKEGQNVTLSCEQNLNHDAMYWYRQDPGQGLRLIYYSQIVNDFQKGDIAEGYSVSREKKESFPLTVTSAQKNPTAFYLCATRIRGNTGELFFGEGSRLTVL.

The rearrangement joins TRBV7-2 to TRBJ2-1, with 9 positions matching TRBD2. CDR3 length: 15 amino acids. The V gene end was trimmed by 1 base and the J gene end by 9 bases; junction bases not matched to a gene: 7. Germline CDR1 SGHTA, CDR2 FQGNSA. In nucleotides, the CDR3 is TGTGCCAGCAGCTTAGAGGCGGGAGGGCCCTTTGAGCAGTTCTTC. Translated: CASSLEAGGPFEQFF.

The chain uses TRBV18 and TRBJ1-5; D perhaps matches TRBD1 (6 bases). The CDR3 covers 14 residues. From germline, CDR1 is KGHSH and CDR2 LQKENI. V lost 5 bases to trimming and J lost 5 bases, with 13 bases between them. CDR3 in DNA: TGTGCCAGCTCATACACAGGGTTAGATCAGCCCCAGCATTTT. It translates to CASSYTGLDQPQHF.